Shown below are 21 T cell receptor beta chains from a single sample sequenced in a study of shared clonotypes between healthy human individuals. Data came from immunoSEQ multiplex PCR; TCRdb stores just in-frame clones and leaves some out. This sample has 2 million to 2.5 million clones, with 85% to 95% found just once. Material for sequencing was naive CD4+ T cells from PBMCs. Subset noted: CD45RA+ positively selected. The source of these receptors is a man younger than 30 in good health. Some clones in this sample may be carry-over from other donors' samples.

The chain is built from TRBV5-1 and TRBJ1-2; D is undetermined. The CDR3 contains 13 residues. The germline V and J ends were trimmed by 4 bases and 8 bases, with 15 bases remaining between them. Germline values: CDR1 SGHRS, CDR2 YFSETQ. As DNA, the CDR3 is TGCGCCAGCAGCCCCGACGGGGATCGGGGCTACACCTTC. Protein sequence: CASSPDGDRGYTF.

The J gene is TRBJ2-5, the V gene TRBV7-9, with 11 bases identical to TRBD2. Germline-derived CDR1 and CDR2 are SEHNR and FQNEAQ (reference sequence). The CDR3 covers 14 residues. The trim removed 4 bases at V and 10 bases at J, leaving 8 bases unmatched. CDR3 DNA: TGTGCCAGCAGCTCCACTAGCGGGAGTAGGGGCCAGTACTTC. Protein sequence: CASSSTSGSRGQYF.

The chain employs TRBV4-1 and TRBJ2-1, with D possibly matching TRBD2 (6 bases). Trimming took off 4 bases at V and 0 bases at J, with 10 bases between the two ends. CDR3 size: 15 residues. From germline, CDR1 is MGHRA and CDR2 YSYEKL. The CDR3 DNA sequence: TGCGCCAGCAGCCCCCGGGACTCCTCCTACAATGAGCAGTTCTTC. It encodes CASSPRDSSYNEQFF.

V and J are TRBV27 and TRBJ2-2; 8 positions agree with TRBD2. The V gene end was trimmed by 8 bases and the J gene end by 6 bases; junction bases not matched to a gene: 11. Germline CDR1 and CDR2: MNHEY and SMNVEV (reference sequence). This CDR3 contains 15 residues. CDR3 sequence reads: CASRPGLGLAGELFF. The CDR3 DNA sequence: TGTGCCAGCCGACCGGGACTAGGATTGGCCGGGGAGCTGTTTTTT.

Note on this clone: The same CDR3 also results from other DNA sequences found in this sample. The chain combines TRBV5-1 with TRBJ2-7; TRBD2 matches 10 bases. Germline CDR1 reads SGHRS; CDR2 reads YFSETQ. J gave up 1 base and V 1 base, and 2 bases lay outside the gene matches. This CDR3 has 15 amino acids. CDR3 amino acids: CASSLLAGDSYEQYF. Written as DNA, the CDR3 is TGCGCCAGCAGCTTGCTAGCGGGAGATTCCTACGAGCAGTACTTC.

V and J are TRBV29-1 and TRBJ1-2, with a possible D match to TRBD1 (6 bases). This CDR3 is built from 12 residues. The germline gives CDR1 SQVTM, CDR2 ANQGSEA. Trimming took off 7 bases at V and 4 bases at J, with 13 bases between the two ends. For the CDR3, the DNA is TGCAGCGCCGTGACAGGTTCCTATGGCTACACCTTC. Translating gives CSAVTGSYGYTF.

The rearrangement joins TRBV7-6 to TRBJ2-5; 15 nucleotides agree with TRBD2. Per germline, CDR1 SGHVS and CDR2 FNYEAQ. The CDR3 totals 19 residues. Germline trimming cut 5 bases from V and 4 bases from J; bases unmatched to any gene: 14. CDR3 protein: CASSPPQGLAGGPPETQYF. CDR3 bases: TGTGCCAGCAGCCCCCCCCAAGGACTAGCGGGAGGGCCGCCAGAGACCCAGTACTTC. Looking up the rest from reference TRBV7-6 and TRBJ2-5 gives the full variable domain: GAGVSQSPRYKVTKRGQDVALRCDPISGHVSLYWYRQALGQGPEFLTYFNYEAQQDKSGLPNDRFSAERPEGSISTLTIQRTEQRDSAMYRCASSPPQGLAGGPPETQYFGPGTRLLVL.

The chain employs TRBV19 and TRBJ2-7; D call uncertain. This CDR3 contains 13 residues. CDR1 LNHDA and CDR2 SQIVND come from the germline V gene (reference sequence). V lost 4 bases and J 5 bases, leaving 12 bases between the germline ends. The CDR3 here is CASSTGRFDEQYF. Here the CDR3 DNA reads TGTGCCAGTAGTACTGGCAGATTCGACGAGCAGTACTTC.

A word on this clone: The sample contains more than one DNA sequence encoding this CDR3. J is TRBJ1-1 and V is TRBV28; D not resolved. The CDR3 sequence is 13 residues long. The V and J ends lost 2 bases and 8 bases respectively, with 12 bases between them. Per the germline V gene, CDR1 is MDHEN and CDR2 is SYDVKM. CDR3 sequence: CASSLPRGTEAFF. DNA of the CDR3: TGTGCCAGCAGTTTACCCCGCGGAACGGAAGCTTTCTTT. Filled out from reference TRBV28 and TRBJ1-1, the complete variable domain reads DVKVTQSSRYLVKRTGEKVFLECVQDMDHENMFWYRQDPGLGLRLIYFSYDVKMKEKGDIPEGYSVSREKKERFSLILESASTNQTSMYLCASSLPRGTEAFFGQGTRLTVV.

This clone was recorded once. This sequence joins TRBV28 and TRBJ2-7; no clear D. V was clipped by 2 bases and J by 9 bases, with 11 bases between them. Per germline, CDR1 MDHEN and CDR2 SYDVKM. CDR3 length equals 12 residues. The CDR3 spells CASSLASLGQYF. The CDR3 DNA is TGTGCCAGCAGTTTAGCATCGTTGGGGCAGTACTTC.

The V and J genes are TRBV28 and TRBJ2-1; D is possibly TRBD1 (5 bases). CDR3 size: 16 residues. Trimming removed 5 bases from V and 0 bases from J, with 14 bases in between. The germline CDR1 and CDR2 sequences are MDHEN and SYDVKM. The CDR3 coding sequence is TGTGCCAGCAGTATAGGGGCCGTTCCCTCCTACAATGAGCAGTTCTTC. Translated: CASSIGAVPSYNEQFF.

V usage is TRBV13 and J usage is TRBJ2-2, with D hard to call. The ends were cut back, 2 bases at V and 1 base at J, with 8 bases in the middle. Germline V gene sequence: CDR1 PRHDT, CDR2 FYEKMQ (reference sequence). This CDR3 spans 15 amino acids. The DNA of the CDR3 is TGTGCCAGCAGCTTATCGGGCAGGAACACCGGGGAGCTGTTTTTT. Translating it yields CASSLSGRNTGELFF.

This chain uses TRBV18 with TRBJ2-1, with TRBD2 matching 13 bases. V lost 8 bases, J lost 7 bases, and 5 bases stayed unmatched. The length of the CDR3 is 14 residues. Per germline, CDR1 KGHSH and CDR2 LQKENI. CDR3 bases: TGTGCCAGCGCGGCACTAGCGGGAGGGAATGAGCAGTTCTTC. Translated, it gives CASAALAGGNEQFF.

The CDR3 nucleotides read TGTGCCAGTAGTAAAGGCCGAGAAGGAAATCAGCCCCAGCATTTT. It encodes CASSKGREGNQPQHF. The chain joins TRBV19 to TRBJ1-5; D ambiguous. V dropped 4 bases and J dropped 4 bases, with 14 bases sitting between them. This CDR3 contains 15 residues. Germline CDR1 LNHDA, CDR2 SQIVND (reference sequence).

The chain uses TRBV5-1 and TRBJ2-1; 10 bases line up with TRBD2. V gave up 4 bases and J gave up 5 bases; unmatched junction bases: 6. CDR1 SGHRS and CDR2 YFSETQ come from the germline V gene. CDR3 length: 15 amino acids. CDR3 nucleotides: TGCGCCAGCAGCCATGGACTAGCGGATGACAATGAGCAGTTCTTC. Its translation: CASSHGLADDNEQFF.

V and J are TRBV15 and TRBJ2-1; D unresolved. Germline CDR1 is LNHNV and CDR2 is YYDKDF (reference sequence). Between the trimmed V and J ends, which lost 0 bases and 4 bases, there was a span of 10 bases. The CDR3 runs 15 residues. The CDR3 bases are TGTGCCACCAGCAGAGAGGCCTTAAAATACAATGAGCAGTTCTTC. The encoded protein is CATSREALKYNEQFF.

The chain joins TRBV7-2 to TRBJ1-1, with D unclear. Germline CDR1 and CDR2: SGHTA and FQGNSA. CDR3 size: 13 residues. Trimming removed 1 base at V and 4 bases at J, with 7 bases between. DNA of the CDR3: TGTGCCAGCAGCTTAGATTGGGGCACTGAAGCTTTCTTT. The encoded protein is CASSLDWGTEAFF.

The chain combines TRBV13 with TRBJ2-7, with TRBD2 matching over 12 bases. J gave up 7 bases and V 4 bases, and 5 bases lay outside the gene matches. The CDR3 totals 14 residues. From germline, CDR1 is PRHDT and CDR2 FYEKMQ (reference sequence). In DNA, the CDR3 is TGTGCCAGCAGCTCGACTAGCGGGAGAAGTGAGCAGTACTTC. This encodes CASSSTSGRSEQYF.

Regarding this clone: Additional DNA sequences in this sample encode the identical CDR3. V gene TRBV18 combines with J gene TRBJ2-3, with TRBD2 matching 8 bases. Looked up from germline, CDR1 is KGHSH and CDR2 is LQKENI. CDR3 size: 15 residues. V shed 3 bases, J shed 0 bases, and the junction held 2 bases outside the gene matches. CDR3 in DNA: TGTGCCAGCTCACCTCTAGCGGGTAGCACAGATACGCAGTATTTT. Translation: CASSPLAGSTDTQYF.

This clone was seen only once. V gene TRBV5-1 combines with J gene TRBJ2-7; either TRBD1 or TRBD2 may supply D (6 bases each). This CDR3 region has 16 residues. CDR1 and CDR2 from the germline V gene are SGHRS and YFSETQ. Trimming took off 4 bases at V and 0 bases at J, with 17 bases between the two ends. CDR3 residues: CASSRGATGSSYEQYF. The CDR3 bases are TGCGCCAGCAGCAGGGGGGCGACTGGAAGCTCCTACGAGCAGTACTTC.

The chain has TRBV5-1 and TRBJ2-1; TRBD2 agrees at 9 bases. The CDR3 sequence is 15 residues long. Germline V gene data show CDR1 as SGHRS and CDR2 as YFSETQ. After removal of 1 base from V and 5 bases from J, the junction contained 4 bases not matched to a gene. The DNA for the CDR3 is TGCGCCAGCAGCTTGACTAGCGGGTACAACAATGAGCAGTTCTTC. Translation gives CASSLTSGYNNEQFF.